Below are 3 T cell receptor beta chains sequenced from a single sample in a study of beta chain features in type 1 diabetes. Whole-study findings and limits: Within each of all four CD4+ subsets, Type 1 diabetes patients had TCRB CDR3s that were moderately but significantly shorter.

Every bit of the isolated RNA underwent reverse transcription, so sequencing read expressed TCRB transcripts. Generated by immunoSEQ multiplex PCR, the TCRdb table keeps only in-frame clones and is missing some. The sample lists 250,000 to 350,000 clones; roughly 13% were seen once. These receptors' antigens are unknown. Material for sequencing was naive CD4+ T cells from blood. The receptors were gathered from a man in his thirties or forties with type 1 diabetes.

The rearrangement joins TRBV4-1 to TRBJ2-1; 9 bases line up with TRBD2. The CDR3 spans 15 residues. Germline lookup yields CDR1 MGHRA and CDR2 YSYEKL. The V and J ends lost 4 bases and 0 bases, in that order; junction bases with no gene match: 1. The CDR3 reads CASSPTSGSYNEQFF. Here the CDR3 DNA reads TGCGCCAGCAGCCCGACTAGCGGCTCCTACAATGAGCAGTTCTTC.

J is TRBJ2-1 and V is TRBV6-4; 7 positions agree with TRBD2. With 6 bases clipped from V and 0 bases from J, the junction kept 2 bases outside the gene matches. CDR3 length equals 14 residues. Germline V gene sequence: CDR1 MRHNA, CDR2 SNTAGT. The CDR3 coding sequence is TGTGCCAGCAGCTTAGCGGGCTCCTACAATGAGCAGTTCTTC. Its protein is CASSLAGSYNEQFF.

The chain combines TRBV7-9 with TRBJ1-1; 9 nucleotides match TRBD1. With 3 bases clipped from V and 3 bases from J, the junction kept 5 bases outside the gene matches. Germline V gene data show CDR1 as SEHNR and CDR2 as FQNEAQ (reference sequence). This CDR3 is built from 15 residues. The CDR3 region is CASSLWDRADTEAFF. The CDR3 nucleotides read TGTGCCAGCAGCTTGTGGGACAGGGCGGACACTGAAGCTTTCTTT.